The 3 T cell receptor beta chains in this list originate from one sample, sequenced in a study of blood T cell repertoires in COVID-19. Method: immunoSEQ multiplex PCR; TCRdb's copy keeps in-frame clones and lacks some. The sample includes tens of thousands of clones, nearly 90% of them seen just once. The sequencing input was peripheral blood. These receptors originate from a woman between 50 and 59 years old with COVID-19, enrolled during active disease.

The rearrangement joins TRBV5-6 to TRBJ2-1, with 12 bases that match TRBD2. The CDR3 loop spans 13 amino acids. Per germline, CDR1 SGHDT and CDR2 YYEEEE. With V trimmed by 3 bases and J by 13 bases, 5 bases remained unmatched. The CDR3 sequence: CASSYRTSGTQFF. CDR3 coding DNA: TGTGCCAGCAGCTACAGGACTAGCGGGACCCAGTTCTTC. Drawing the rest from reference TRBV5-6 and TRBJ2-1, the complete variable domain is DAGVTQSPTHLIKTRGQQVTLRCSPKSGHDTVSWYQQALGQGPQFIFQYYEEEERQRGNFPDRFSGHQFPNYSSELNVNALLLGDSALYLCASSYRTSGTQFFGPGTRLTVL.

This chain links TRBV9 with TRBJ2-2, with 14 nucleotides matching TRBD2. Unmatched junction bases numbered 11, after V lost 3 bases and J lost 7 bases. Germline V gene sequence: CDR1 SGDLS, CDR2 YYNGEE. The CDR3 length is 18 residues. CDR3: CASSATGTSGSRGGELFF. In DNA, the CDR3 is TGTGCCAGCAGCGCAACCGGGACTAGCGGGAGTCGTGGCGGGGAGCTGTTTTTT.

The V call is TRBV5-1, the J call TRBJ2-7, with 8 bases matching TRBD2. Trimming took 4 bases from V and 3 from J; bases not matched to a gene: 9. CDR1 SGHRS and CDR2 YFSETQ come from the germline V gene. The CDR3 loop spans 15 amino acids. The CDR3 region is CASSVSGTNFYEQYF. The CDR3 nucleotides read TGCGCCAGCAGCGTTAGCGGGACAAACTTCTACGAGCAGTACTTC.